The 10 T cell receptor beta chains presented below share a single source sample, sequenced in a study of breast tumors, draining lymph nodes, adjacent tissues. TCRdb analysed the multiplex PCR reads with MiXCR anew, one entry per CDR3 protein. The table includes some 150,000 distinct CDR3 sequences, about a fifth detected once. Samples came from axillary lymph nodes draining the breast cancer. The sequencing input was axillary lymph node tissue. Receptors originate from a female donor with breast cancer. Some clones in this sample may be carry-over from other donors' samples.

This clonotype was counted at least ten times. The V gene is TRBV5-1, the J gene TRBJ1-2; D ambiguous. The V gene lost 4 bases and the J gene lost 4 bases, with 17 bases spanning the gap. The germline V gene encodes CDR1 SGHRS and CDR2 YFSETQ. CDR3 length: 15 amino acids. CDR3 sequence: CASSHPGTNTYGYTF. The CDR3 nucleotides are TGCGCCAGCAGCCACCCGGGAACAAACACCTATGGCTACACCTTC.

The table lists this clonotype with a few counts. The genes are TRBV27 and TRBJ2-1; no definite D call. The CDR3 is made up of 12 amino acids. Trimming removed 3 bases from V and 6 bases from J, with 6 bases in between. CDR1 is MNHEY and CDR2 is SMNVEV in the germline V gene (reference sequence). CDR3 nucleotide sequence: TGTGCCAGCAGTTTTAGAGCCAATGAGCAGTTCTTC. Residues: CASSFRANEQFF.

This clonotype has at least ten counts. The chain carries TRBV10-3 and TRBJ1-5, with D tentatively TRBD1 (5 bases). Looked up from germline, CDR1 is ENHRY and CDR2 is SYGVKD. Trimming took off 5 bases at V and 4 bases at J, with 9 bases between the two ends. This CDR3 spans 13 amino acids. CDR3 region: CAISPTGNQPQHF. In DNA form, the CDR3 reads TGTGCCATCAGTCCTACAGGAAATCAGCCCCAGCATTTT.

This clonotype was recorded at least ten times. The rearrangement links TRBV20-1 to TRBJ2-1, with D possibly being TRBD2 (6 bases). The CDR3 extends over 12 amino acids. Per germline, CDR1 DFQATT and CDR2 SNEGSKA (reference sequence). V lost 6 bases and J lost 3, with 9 bases in between. The CDR3 DNA follows: TGCAGTGCCTCGACTAGCTACAATGAGCAGTTCTTC. Translating gives CSASTSYNEQFF.

At least ten counts were recorded for this clonotype. The chain recombines TRBV7-2 with TRBJ2-7, with 11 bases lining up with TRBD2. From germline, CDR1 is SGHTA and CDR2 FQGNSA. CDR3 length equals 15 residues. The J segment lost 5 bases and the V segment lost 5 bases, leaving 8 bases of the junction unmatched. The CDR3 DNA reads as TGTGCCAGCAGCGGACTAGCGGGTCCCAAAGACGAGCAGTACTTC. Translation gives CASSGLAGPKDEQYF.

A word on this clonotype: A much more abundant neighbour one base away suggests this may be a read error. The chain employs TRBV11-3 and TRBJ2-2; D remains ambiguous. Germline CDR1 is SGHNT and CDR2 is YENEEA. Trimming left V 7 bases short and J 5 bases short, with 8 bases between. This CDR3 spans 12 amino acids. CDR3 DNA sequence: TGTGCCAGCACCGACCCAACCGGGGAGCTGTTTTTT. This translates into CASTDPTGELFF.

This clonotype was seen many times. This chain uses TRBV7-3 with TRBJ2-2, with a weak D call TRBD1 (6 bases). Trimming left V 5 bases short and J 4 bases short, with 14 bases between. This CDR3 spans 15 amino acids. Per germline, CDR1 SGHTA and CDR2 FQGTGA. In nucleotides, the CDR3 is TGTGCCAGCAGCCCACAGGGCACGGGCACCGGGGAGCTGTTTTTT. As protein: CASSPQGTGTGELFF.

The chain links TRBV5-1 to TRBJ2-6; D perhaps matches TRBD1 (6 bases). CDR3 length: 20 residues. Trimming shortened V by 2 bases and J by 0 bases, and 21 bases separated the two germline ends. CDR1 and CDR2 (germline): SGHRS, YFSETQ. CDR3 region: CASSFGNRVDVSSGANVLTF. CDR3 sequence (DNA): TGCGCCAGCAGCTTTGGAAACAGGGTTGACGTTAGCTCTGGGGCCAACGTCCTGACTTTC.

This clonotype occurred many times. The V and J genes are TRBV15 and TRBJ2-2; 11 bases match TRBD1. CDR1 LNHNV and CDR2 YYDKDF come from the germline V gene (reference sequence). With 0 bases clipped from V and 6 bases from J, the junction kept 3 bases outside the gene matches. The CDR3 is made up of 16 amino acids. CDR3: CATSRDRGQGAGELFF. The CDR3, as DNA: TGTGCCACCAGCAGAGATCGGGGACAGGGGGCCGGGGAGCTGTTTTTT.

This clonotype was found many times. This chain uses TRBV4-1 with TRBJ2-3; 14 nucleotides align to TRBD2. The V segment lost 3 bases and the J segment 5 bases; nucleotides outside the gene matches: 4. The CDR3 spans 16 residues. Germline V gene data show CDR1 as MGHRA and CDR2 as YSYEKL. The CDR3 loop reads CASSQPGLAGGDTQYF. The DNA for the CDR3 is TGCGCCAGCAGCCAGCCCGGACTAGCGGGGGGAGATACGCAGTATTTT.